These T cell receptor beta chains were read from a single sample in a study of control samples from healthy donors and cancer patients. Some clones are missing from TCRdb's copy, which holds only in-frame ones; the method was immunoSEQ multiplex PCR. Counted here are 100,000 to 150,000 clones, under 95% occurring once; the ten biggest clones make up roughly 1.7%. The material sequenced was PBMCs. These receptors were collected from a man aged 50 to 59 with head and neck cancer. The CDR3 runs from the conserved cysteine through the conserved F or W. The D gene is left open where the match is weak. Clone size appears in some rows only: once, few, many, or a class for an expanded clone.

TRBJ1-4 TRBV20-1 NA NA CSAIGEKLFF TGCAGTGCTATAGGTGAAAAACTGTTTTTT
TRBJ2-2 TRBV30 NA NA CAWSPIGDFTGELFF TGTGCCTGGAGTCCGATAGGGGACTTCACCGGGGAGCTGTTTTTT
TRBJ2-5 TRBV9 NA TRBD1 CASSVGDRESETQYF TGTGCCAGCAGCGTAGGGGACAGAGAATCGGAGACCCAGTACTTC
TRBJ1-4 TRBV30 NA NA CAWSGGSDSNDEKLFF TGTGCCTGGAGTGGGGGCTCCGACAGCAATGATGAAAAACTGTTTTTT
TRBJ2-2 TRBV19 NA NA CASSIRNSNTGELFF TGTGCCAGTAGTATAAGGAACAGCAACACCGGGGAGCTGTTTTTT
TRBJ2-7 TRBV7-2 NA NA CASSRAPPEQYF TGTGCCAGCAGCAGGGCCCCCCCCGAGCAGTACTTC
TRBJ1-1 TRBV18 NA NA CASSLRGDEAFF TGTGCCAGCTCACTGAGGGGGGATGAAGCTTTCTTT
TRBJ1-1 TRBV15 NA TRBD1 CATSREGTANTEAFF TGTGCCACCAGCAGAGAAGGGACAGCGAACACTGAAGCTTTCTTT
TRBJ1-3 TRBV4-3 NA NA CASSQGTRGTTIYF TGCGCCAGCAGCCAAGGTACCCGTGGGACCACCATATATTTT
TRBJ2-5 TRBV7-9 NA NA CASSPQGGGLGETQYF TGTGCCAGCAGCCCTCAGGGGGGTGGATTGGGCGAGACCCAGTACTTC
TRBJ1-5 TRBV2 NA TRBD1 CASSEAGTGYQPQHF TGTGCCAGCAGTGAAGCAGGGACAGGGTATCAGCCCCAGCATTTT
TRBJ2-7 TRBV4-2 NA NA CASSQGHYYEQYF TGTGCCAGCAGCCAAGGACACTACTACGAGCAGTACTTC
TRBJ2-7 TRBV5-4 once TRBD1 CASTQYDRGGEQYF TGTGCCAGCACCCAATACGACAGGGGTGGCGAGCAGTACTTC
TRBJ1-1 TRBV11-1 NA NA CASSSTGGRGYTEAFF TGTGCCAGCAGTTCCACCGGAGGACGGGGTTACACTGAAGCTTTCTTT
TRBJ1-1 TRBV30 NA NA CAWSSEGYSEAFF TGTGCCTGGAGTTCGGAGGGGTATTCTGAAGCTTTCTTT
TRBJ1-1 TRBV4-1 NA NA CASSPRLGTEAFF TGCGCCAGCAGCCCTCGATTGGGGACTGAAGCTTTCTTT
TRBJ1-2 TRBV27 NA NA CASSSGGGTRGYTF TGTGCCAGCAGTTCGGGAGGAGGAACTCGGGGCTACACCTTC
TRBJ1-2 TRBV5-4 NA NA CASSLDLRDGYTF TGTGCCAGCAGCCTTGATCTGAGAGATGGCTACACCTTC
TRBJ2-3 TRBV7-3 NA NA CASSLAGIFTDTQYF TGTGCCAGCAGCTTAGCGGGGATATTCACAGATACGCAGTATTTT
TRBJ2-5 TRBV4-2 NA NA CASSEVAVGETQYF TGTGCCAGCAGCGAAGTGGCAGTGGGAGAGACCCAGTACTTC
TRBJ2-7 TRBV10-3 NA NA CAISQGGYEQYF TGTGCCATCAGCCAGGGGGGGTACGAGCAGTACTTC
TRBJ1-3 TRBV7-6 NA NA CASSFGQPSGNTIYF TGTGCCAGCAGCTTCGGACAGCCCTCTGGAAACACCATATATTTT
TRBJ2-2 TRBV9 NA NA CASSSLVWNTGELFF TGTGCCAGCAGCTCGTTGGTTTGGAACACCGGGGAGCTGTTTTTT
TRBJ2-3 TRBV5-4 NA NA CASSLGQGGTDTQYF TGTGCCAGCAGCTTGGGACAGGGAGGGACAGATACGCAGTATTTT
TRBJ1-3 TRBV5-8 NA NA CASSLGSGVTSGNTIYF TGTGCCAGCAGCTTGGGTTCCGGGGTAACGAGTGGAAACACCATATATTTT
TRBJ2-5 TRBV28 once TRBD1 CASSPGQQETQYF TGTGCCAGCAGTCCGGGACAGCAAGAGACCCAGTACTTC
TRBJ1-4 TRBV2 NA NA CATQGLKGGEKLFF TGTGCCACCCAGGGTCTTAAAGGAGGTGAAAAACTGTTTTTT
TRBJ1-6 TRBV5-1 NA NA CASSLGAPGSPLHF TGCGCCAGCAGCTTGGGGGCCCCGGGTTCACCCCTCCACTTT
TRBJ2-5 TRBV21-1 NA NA CAPPPIPNTGEETQYF TGTGCTCCCCCCCCGATACCGAACACCGGGGAGGAGACCCAGTACTTC
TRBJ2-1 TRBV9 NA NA CASSVSKGSEYNEQFF TGTGCCAGCAGCGTATCGAAGGGGTCGGAATACAATGAGCAGTTCTTC
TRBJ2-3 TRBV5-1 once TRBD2 CASSPQTSATDTQYF TGCGCCAGCAGCCCTCAGACTAGCGCTACAGATACGCAGTATTTT
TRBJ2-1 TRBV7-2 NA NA CASSRRGGVTGEQFF TGTGCCAGCAGTCGGCGGGGTGGGGTAACGGGTGAGCAGTTCTTC
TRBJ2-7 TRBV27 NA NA CASSDPRAPPYEQYF TGTGCCAGCAGTGACCCCCGGGCCCCTCCATACGAGCAGTACTTC
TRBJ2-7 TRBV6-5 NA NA CASSARALIGEQYF TGTGCCAGCAGCGCGCGGGCCCTAATCGGCGAGCAGTACTTC
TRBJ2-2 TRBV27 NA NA CASSPSQGTGELFF TGTGCCAGCAGTCCGTCCCAGGGAACCGGGGAGCTGTTTTTT
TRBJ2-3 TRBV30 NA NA CAWAVQGTGRDTQYF TGTGCCTGGGCCGTTCAGGGTACCGGGAGAGATACGCAGTATTTT
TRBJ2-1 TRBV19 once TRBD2 CASSIEGGGRYNEQFF TGTGCCAGTAGTATAGAGGGCGGGGGGCGATACAATGAGCAGTTCTTC
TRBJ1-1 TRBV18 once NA CASSSTVMNTEAFF TGTGCCAGCTCATCGACGGTTATGAACACTGAAGCTTTCTTT
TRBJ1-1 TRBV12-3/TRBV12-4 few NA CASSLFIGDGAFF TGTGCCAGCAGTTTGTTCATCGGCGATGGAGCTTTCTTT
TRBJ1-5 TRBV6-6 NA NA CASRVQGGNQPQHF TGTGCCAGCAGGGTACAGGGAGGCAATCAGCCCCAGCATTTT
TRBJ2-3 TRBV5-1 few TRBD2 CASSPRDYTDTQYF TGCGCCAGCAGCCCGAGGGACTACACAGATACGCAGTATTTT
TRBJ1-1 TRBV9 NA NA CASSVAGRSRGEAFF TGTGCCAGCAGCGTAGCGGGCCGTTCCCGTGGTGAAGCTTTCTTT
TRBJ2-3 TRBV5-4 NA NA CASSLPLGGSTDTQYF TGTGCCAGCAGCTTGCCGTTAGGGGGGAGCACAGATACGCAGTATTTT
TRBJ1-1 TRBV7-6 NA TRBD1 CASSQNLGTGLNTEAFF TGTGCCAGCAGCCAAAACCTCGGGACAGGTTTGAACACTGAAGCTTTCTTT
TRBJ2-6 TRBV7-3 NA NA CASSLSPRASGANVLTF TGTGCCAGCAGCTTAAGCCCCAGAGCCTCTGGGGCCAACGTCCTGACTTTC
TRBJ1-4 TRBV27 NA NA CASSLGGQGEKLFF TGTGCCAGCAGTTTAGGTGGGCAGGGCGAAAAACTGTTTTTT
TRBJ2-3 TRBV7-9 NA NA CASSPAAGDTQYF TGTGCCAGCAGCCCCGCAGCGGGAGATACGCAGTATTTT
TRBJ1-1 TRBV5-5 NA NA CASSLLEVEAFF TGTGCCAGCAGCTTGTTGGAAGTTGAAGCTTTCTTT
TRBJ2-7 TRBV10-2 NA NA CASSELGRGYEQYF TGCGCCAGCAGTGAGTTGGGGCGAGGATACGAGCAGTACTTC
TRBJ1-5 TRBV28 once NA CASTRGFGQPQHF TGTGCCAGCACCCGGGGGTTTGGGCAGCCCCAGCATTTT
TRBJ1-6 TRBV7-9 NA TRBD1 CASSRTTGGKGSSPLHF TGTGCCAGCAGCCGAACCACAGGGGGAAAGGGTAGTTCACCCCTCCACTTT
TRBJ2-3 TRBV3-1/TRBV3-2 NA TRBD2 CASSQDQGSGGLYTDTQYF TGTGCCAGCAGCCAAGATCAGGGTAGCGGGGGGCTCTACACAGATACGCAGTATTTT
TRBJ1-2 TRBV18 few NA CASSPGEYYGYTF TGTGCCAGCTCACCGGGCGAGTACTATGGCTACACCTTC
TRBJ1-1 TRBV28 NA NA CASSLWTSKAFF TGTGCCAGCAGTTTATGGACATCTAAAGCTTTCTTT
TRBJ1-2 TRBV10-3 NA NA CAISEFVGQPNLNYGYTF TGTGCCATCAGTGAGTTCGTAGGACAGCCTAACCTTAACTATGGCTACACCTTC
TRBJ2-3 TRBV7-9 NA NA CASSLRDGRSTDTQYF TGTGCCAGCAGCTTAAGGGACGGGAGAAGCACAGATACGCAGTATTTT
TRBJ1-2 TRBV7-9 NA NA CASSLALLPDDYGYTF TGTGCCAGCAGCTTAGCCCTCTTGCCAGATGATTATGGCTACACCTTC
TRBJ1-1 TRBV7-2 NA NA CASSTRTGNTEAFF TGTGCCAGCAGCACCCGGACGGGGAACACTGAAGCTTTCTTT
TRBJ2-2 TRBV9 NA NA CASSVRAETGELFF TGTGCCAGCAGCGTAAGGGCGGAGACCGGGGAGCTGTTTTTT
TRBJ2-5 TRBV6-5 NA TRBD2 CASSSWTSGKETQYF TGTGCCAGCAGCTCCTGGACTAGCGGAAAAGAGACCCAGTACTTC